This T cell receptor beta chain comes out of a study of blood T cells in healthy people across ages. Germline loops: CDR1 SQVTM, CDR2 ANQGSEA. This CDR3 is built from 13 residues. V lost 4 bases to trimming and J lost 3 bases; unmatched junction nucleotides: 3. PCR was performed a second time for about 6 to 11 cycles using a sample-barcoded 5' primer and a J-beta primer mix. Via MiXCR, TCRdb re-called the 5' RACE reads, giving one row per CDR3 protein. The table records about 970,000 distinct CDR3 sequences, 51% of them present only once. This clonotype has more than one count but fewer than ten. Sequenced material: blood. This chain uses TRBV29-1 with TRBJ2-5; 9 bases match TRBD2. The source of this sequence is a woman in her sixties or seventies in good health. The CDR3 region is CSVGGGAKETQYF. As DNA, the CDR3 is TGCAGCGTTGGCGGGGGGGCGAAAGAGACCCAGTACTTC.